This T cell receptor beta chain was sequenced during a study of shared clonotypes between healthy human individuals. About the research overall: Serving as donors were a couple of women and a few men, whose ages spanned 18 to 49.

The donors were adults (healthy and HIV-negative) with no recent acute infections or vaccinations. The study drew all its donors from Caucasian adults living in Nashville, Tennessee. TCRdb keeps only in-frame clones here, not all; method: immunoSEQ multiplex PCR. The sample includes some 2.4 million clones, 90% to 95% seen only once; the top ten take 0.36%. The CDR3 length is 16 residues. V was clipped by 3 bases and J by 4 bases; unmatched bases: 8. Germline assignment: CDR1 MDHEN and CDR2 SYDVKM. The receptor was derived from a man between 18 and 29 years old in good health. Some clones in this sample may be carry-over from other donors' samples. This chain connects TRBV28 to TRBJ2-1; 8 bases map to TRBD2. The sequencing sample was made of naive CD4+ T cells from PBMCs. Subset denoted: CD45RA+ positively selected. CDR3 residues: CASSLAGGHPYNEQFF. In DNA, the CDR3 is TGTGCCAGCAGTTTGGCGGGAGGTCACCCTTACAATGAGCAGTTCTTC.